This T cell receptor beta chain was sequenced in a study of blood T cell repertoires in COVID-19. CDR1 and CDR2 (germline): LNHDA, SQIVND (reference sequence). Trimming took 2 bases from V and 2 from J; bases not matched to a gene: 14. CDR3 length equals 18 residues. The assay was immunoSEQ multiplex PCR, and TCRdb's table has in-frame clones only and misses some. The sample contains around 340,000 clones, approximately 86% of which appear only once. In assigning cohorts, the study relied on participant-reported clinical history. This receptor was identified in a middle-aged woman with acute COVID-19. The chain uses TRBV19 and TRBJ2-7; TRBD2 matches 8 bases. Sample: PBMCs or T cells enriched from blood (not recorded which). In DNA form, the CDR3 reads TGTGCCAGTAGTATACTCCCAACCGAGCGGGAGAGGGCCTACGAGCAGTACTTC. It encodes CASSILPTERERAYEQYF. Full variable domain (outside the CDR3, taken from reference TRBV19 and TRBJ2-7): DGGITQSPKYLFRKEGQNVTLSCEQNLNHDAMYWYRQDPGQGLRLIYYSQIVNDFQKGDIAEGYSVSREKKESFPLTVTSAQKNPTAFYLCASSILPTERERAYEQYFGPGTRLTVT.